The 20 T cell receptor beta chains below were found in one sample sequenced in a study of T cells after posttransplantation cyclophosphamide (dated by TCRdb to the mid-2010s). Read against the paper, the sample's treatment or condition label means: high-dose cyclophosphamide on days +3 and +4 as single-agent GVHD prophylaxis. For conditioning, the PTCy patients got busulfan and fludarabine, then a related or unrelated marrow graft, followed by cyclophosphamide on days +3 and +4. Library prep was done by the immunoSEQ multiplex PCR assay. This immuneACCESS table, as held by TCRdb, lists in-frame sequences with V and J called but not all clones. Of the missing ones, under half trace to an unresolved V gene in checked studies; the others have no known cause. Here the sample has some 10,000 clones; roughly 80% occur a single time. Roughly 5.4% of the sample goes to the ten largest clones. Sample: PBMCs, taken after allogeneic stem cell transplant with posttransplant cyclophosphamide. Receptors were obtained from a female patient in her forties or fifties who received an allogeneic stem cell transplant from a related donor, was CMV-positive, and had no GVHD. After a transplant, some of the T cells may come from the graft donor.

DNA of the CDR3: TGTGCCAGCAGTTATATGAACACTGAAGCTTTCTTT. Translated, it gives CASSYMNTEAFF. The genes are TRBV6-6 and TRBJ1-1; D uncertain. The germline CDR1 and CDR2 sequences are MNHNY and SVGAGI (reference sequence). V was trimmed by 3 bases and J by 0 bases, leaving 2 bases between them. The CDR3 runs to 12 residues.

This sequence joins TRBV15 and TRBJ2-7; a possible D gene is TRBD2 (5 bases). V was trimmed by 0 bases and J by 5 bases, leaving 17 bases between them. This CDR3 contains 16 residues. The germline CDR1 and CDR2 sequences are LNHNV and YYDKDF (reference sequence). This chain's CDR3 is CATSRERATGFDEQYF. CDR3 sequence (DNA): TGTGCCACCAGCAGAGAGAGGGCTACTGGTTTTGACGAGCAGTACTTC.

This chain connects TRBV28 to TRBJ2-7; weak D call: TRBD1 (5 bases). The germline CDR1 and CDR2 sequences are MDHEN and SYDVKM. CDR3 length: 14 residues. The germline V and J ends were trimmed by 7 bases and 1 base, with 14 bases remaining between them. CDR3 coding DNA: TGTGCCAGCATAAGGCAGGGTCTATCCTACGAGCAGTACTTC. Its translation: CASIRQGLSYEQYF.

The genes are TRBV5-6 and TRBJ1-2; 9 positions match TRBD1. The trim removed 0 bases at V and 4 bases at J, leaving 1 base unmatched. The germline CDR1 and CDR2 sequences are SGHDT and YYEEEE. This CDR3 spans 14 amino acids. For the CDR3, the DNA is TGTGCCAGCAGCTTGGGGGACAGGGTCTATGGCTACACCTTC. Its translation is CASSLGDRVYGYTF.

This CDR3 reads CATSRDRGVGNQPQHF. CDR3 nucleotides: TGTGCCACTTCACGGGACAGGGGTGTGGGCAATCAGCCCCAGCATTTT. V is TRBV15 and J is TRBJ1-5; 10 nucleotides match TRBD1. The CDR3 is made up of 16 amino acids. J gave up 2 bases and V 9 bases, and 10 bases lay outside the gene matches. The germline V gene encodes CDR1 LNHNV and CDR2 YYDKDF (reference sequence). Drawing the rest from reference TRBV15 and TRBJ1-5, the complete variable domain is DAMVIQNPRYQVTQFGKPVTLSCSQTLNHNVMYWYQQKSSQAPKLLFHYYDKDFNNEADTPDNFQSRRPNTSFCFLDIRSPGLGDTAMYLCATSRDRGVGNQPQHFGDGTRLSIL.

The V call is TRBV7-2, the J call TRBJ1-5; TRBD1 aligns across 9 bases. Trimming took 1 base from V and 6 from J; bases not matched to a gene: 7. The length of the CDR3 is 16 residues. The germline CDR1 and CDR2 sequences are SGHTA and FQGNSA. The DNA for the CDR3 is TGTGCCAGCAGCTTAGACACAGGGGGCAGTCGTCAGCCCCAGCATTTT. Translating gives CASSLDTGGSRQPQHF.

The chain couples TRBV30 to TRBJ1-1, with 7 bases identical to TRBD1. CDR3 size: 13 residues. The germline V gene has CDR1 GTSNPN and CDR2 SVGIG (reference sequence). The ends lost 8 bases at V and 1 base at J; junction bases unmatched: 7. The CDR3 DNA follows: TGTGCCCGCACCGACAGGGCGAACACTGAAGCTTTCTTT. This sequence encodes CARTDRANTEAFF.

The J gene is TRBJ1-1, the V gene TRBV10-3, with D possibly being TRBD1 (5 bases). This CDR3 has 16 amino acids. Trimming left V 5 bases short and J 3 bases short, with 19 bases between. In germline, CDR1 is ENHRY, CDR2 SYGVKD. The CDR3 spells CAISKTRTGEDTEAFF. In DNA form, the CDR3 reads TGTGCCATCAGTAAAACGAGGACGGGGGAGGACACTGAAGCTTTCTTT.

The V and J genes are TRBV11-1 and TRBJ1-1; 7 nucleotides line up with TRBD1. Germline V CDR1 and CDR2: SGHAT, FQDESV (reference sequence). The CDR3 is made up of 15 amino acids. V lost 5 bases to trimming and J lost 1 base; unmatched junction nucleotides: 7. The CDR3 DNA reads TGTGCCAGCAGCCGGGACAGATTAAAGAACACTGAAGCTTTCTTT. This encodes CASSRDRLKNTEAFF.

This clone was observed once. The chain recombines TRBV5-1 with TRBJ1-1; D may be TRBD1 (6 bases). Germline CDR1 reads SGHRS; CDR2 reads YFSETQ. The CDR3 totals 16 residues. With 0 bases removed from V and 5 bases from J, the gap between germline ends came to 17 bases. The CDR3 protein is CASSLAGGLEGTEAFF. As DNA, the CDR3 is TGCGCCAGCAGCTTGGCGGGGGGGCTGGAAGGGACTGAAGCTTTCTTT.

The genes are TRBV7-3 and TRBJ2-2; 14 positions match TRBD2. This CDR3 region has 16 residues. Germline values: CDR1 SGHTA, CDR2 FQGTGA. V shed 7 bases and J 5 bases; nucleotides not matched to a gene: 6. The CDR3: CASTIWTSGGTGELFF. In DNA form, the CDR3 reads TGTGCCAGCACCATCTGGACTAGCGGGGGGACCGGGGAGCTGTTTTTT.

This clone was seen once. This chain links TRBV11-2 with TRBJ1-2; D is undetermined. CDR3 size: 14 residues. V lost 2 bases, J lost 5 bases, and 12 bases lay in between. CDR1 and CDR2 (germline): SGHAT, FQNNGV. The CDR3 sequence: CASSLLSPEYGYTF. The CDR3 DNA reads TGTGCCAGCAGCTTATTGAGTCCGGAGTATGGCTACACCTTC.

A word on this clone: The sample holds other DNA sequences that translate to the same CDR3. The J gene is TRBJ2-3, the V gene TRBV7-2, with D unclear. CDR3 size: 14 residues. The V end lost 0 bases, the J end lost 1 base, and 5 bases lay between the germline ends. Germline CDR1 is SGHTA and CDR2 is FQGNSA. DNA for the CDR3: TGTGCCAGCAGCTTAGCACGGGGCACAGATACGCAGTATTTT. Translated: CASSLARGTDTQYF.

The chain has TRBV10-2 and TRBJ2-3; D possibly corresponds to TRBD2 (7 bases). This CDR3 spans 13 amino acids. Germline V gene lookup returns CDR1 WSHSY and CDR2 SAAADI. V lost 7 bases and J lost 3, with 11 bases in between. The CDR3 is CASMRGQTDTQYF. CDR3 sequence (DNA): TGCGCCAGCATGCGGGGGCAAACAGATACGCAGTATTTT.

J is TRBJ2-7 and V is TRBV18, with 9 positions matching TRBD1. Germline lookup yields CDR1 KGHSH and CDR2 LQKENI. The CDR3 runs 15 residues. Trimming removed 1 base from V and 3 bases from J; junction bases left unmatched: 4. This chain's CDR3 is CASSPRTGQGYEQYF. In nucleotides, the CDR3 is TGTGCCAGCTCACCACGAACGGGACAGGGCTACGAGCAGTACTTC.

This chain links TRBV30 with TRBJ2-7; TRBD2 matches at 8 bases. The trim removed 4 bases at V and 3 bases at J, leaving 2 bases unmatched. The CDR3 consists of 12 residues. Germline CDR1 GTSNPN, CDR2 SVGIG (reference sequence). The CDR3 DNA sequence: TGTGCCTGGAACGCGGGGGGCTACGAGCAGTACTTC. Its protein is CAWNAGGYEQYF.

The chain carries TRBV6-1 and TRBJ1-5; D perhaps matches TRBD1 (5 bases). Germline assignment: CDR1 MNHNS and CDR2 SASEGT. This CDR3 has 16 amino acids. Deletions cut 2 bases from V and 0 bases from J, with 11 bases between. DNA for the CDR3: TGTGCCAGCAGTGAACTGGCAGGGTATAGCAATCAGCCCCAGCATTTT. Amino acids: CASSELAGYSNQPQHF.

CDR3: CASNPGRGLWAFF. CDR3 sequence (DNA): TGTGCCAGTAATCCCGGACGGGGTCTGTGGGCTTTCTTT. This chain links TRBV19 with TRBJ1-1; D is uncertain. The ends were cut back, 7 bases at V and 11 bases at J, with 20 bases in the middle. The germline CDR1 and CDR2 sequences are LNHDA and SQIVND (reference sequence). There are 13 residues in the CDR3.

This chain connects TRBV7-2 to TRBJ2-5, with D unclear. The J call may be incorrect, as the DNA end agrees better with TRBJ2-7. CDR1 is SGHTA, CDR2 FQGNSA, per germline. This CDR3 is 15 amino acids long. The CDR3 DNA sequence: TGTGCCAGCAGCTTAGGCAGCAGCCAGAACTACGAGCAGTACTTC. Translation gives CASSLGSSQNYEQYF.

The chain joins TRBV5-1 to TRBJ2-1; the D gene is possibly TRBD1 (5 bases). V was shortened by 4 bases and J by 5 bases, with 13 bases between the two germline ends. Germline V gives CDR1 SGHRS, CDR2 YFSETQ. The CDR3 sequence is 14 residues long. The CDR3 coding sequence is TGCGCCAGCAGCCGACAAGGGGCCCACAATGAGCAGTTCTTC. As protein: CASSRQGAHNEQFF.